These 22 T cell receptor beta chains were sequenced from one sample in a study of spatial heterogeneity in lung cancer. The time point is: sample taken at primary tumor resection. Sequencing was performed on whole RNA extracted from tumor and nontumor lung tissue, or from frozen PBMC, and the material was left unsorted. TCRdb recomputed calls from the 5' RACE reads with MiXCR, one row per CDR3 protein. The sample carries roughly 48,000 distinct CDR3 sequences, roughly 12% recorded once. The material sequenced was PBMCs, taken at surgery. The receptors originated from a female donor with early-stage non-small cell lung cancer.

Of note for this clonotype: This may be a read error, as it is one base from a much larger clone. V is TRBV5-4 and J is TRBJ1-6; D is perhaps TRBD1 (5 bases). The length of the CDR3 is 16 residues. CDR1 and CDR2 from the germline V gene are SGHNT and YYREEE (reference sequence). DNA for the CDR3: TGTGCCAGCAGCTCCGGACAAAGCTCCAATAATTCACCCCTCCACTTT. It translates to CASSSGQSSNNSPLHF.

On this clonotype: A much larger clonotype is one base distant, so this may be a read error. This chain connects TRBV5-6 to TRBJ2-7, with D possibly matching TRBD1 (5 bases). This CDR3 has 15 residues. The germline gives CDR1 SGHDT, CDR2 YYEEEE. The CDR3 DNA follows: TGTGACAGCAGCTTGAATCCAGGGCGTTCCTACGAGCAGTACTTC. Its translation is CDSSLNPGRSYEQYF. Together with reference TRBV5-6 and TRBJ2-7, the CDR3 gives the full variable domain: DAGVTQSPTHLIKTRGQQVTLRCSPKSGHDTVSWYQQALGQGPQFIFQYYEEEERQRGNFPDRFSGHQFPNYSSELNVNALLLGDSALYLCDSSLNPGRSYEQYFGPGTRLTVT.

This clonotype was counted between two and nine times. The chain couples TRBV5-1 to TRBJ2-2; D possibly corresponds to TRBD2 (5 bases). This CDR3 has 17 residues. The V gene lost 4 bases and the J gene lost 1 base, with 17 bases spanning the gap. CDR1 and CDR2 from the germline V gene are SGHRS and YFSETQ. CDR3 region: CASSPLMEAGNTGELFF. The CDR3 nucleotides are TGCGCCAGCAGCCCCTTAATGGAGGCCGGGAACACCGGGGAGCTGTTTTTT.

The V call is TRBV15, the J call TRBJ1-1; TRBD1 matches 7 bases. Trimming cost V 5 bases and J 5 bases; bases outside gene matches: 11. The CDR3 has 15 amino acids. The germline V gene encodes CDR1 LNHNV and CDR2 YYDKDF (reference sequence). DNA of the CDR3: TGTGCCACCAGCCCCAGGTCACAGGGGTGGACTGAAGCTTTCTTT. Amino acid sequence: CATSPRSQGWTEAFF. Filled out from reference TRBV15 and TRBJ1-1, the complete variable domain reads DAMVIQNPRYQVTQFGKPVTLSCSQTLNHNVMYWYQQKSSQAPKLLFHYYDKDFNNEADTPDNFQSRRPNTSFCFLDIRSPGLGDTAMYLCATSPRSQGWTEAFFGQGTRLTVV.

V gene TRBV12-2 combines with J gene TRBJ1-6; no check of the table's D call, TRBD1, against the DNA was made. TRBV12-2 has pseudogene status. The CDR3 covers 15 residues. In DNA form, the CDR3 reads TGTGCAAGTCGCGGGGTGGGACAGCTCTATTCACCCCTCCACTTT. Residues: CASRGVGQLYSPLHF.

This sequence joins TRBV29-1 and TRBJ2-5, with 9 positions matching TRBD1. The CDR3 sequence is 13 residues long. Germline V CDR1 and CDR2: SQVTM, ANQGSEA. The ends lost 4 bases at V and 5 bases at J; junction bases unmatched: 5. In nucleotides, the CDR3 is TGCAGCGTTGTGGGACAGGGAGGCGAGACCCAGTACTTC. Translating gives CSVVGQGGETQYF.

This clonotype has a count of ten or more. The V call is TRBV2, the J call TRBJ1-1; a possible D gene is TRBD1 (5 bases). The CDR3 spans 14 residues. Between the trimmed V and J ends, which lost 3 bases and 4 bases, there was a span of 12 bases. In germline, CDR1 is SNHLY, CDR2 FYNNEI. The CDR3 protein is CASSEGRGVTEAFF. The CDR3, as DNA: TGTGCCAGCAGTGAGGGTCGGGGGGTCACTGAAGCTTTCTTT.

This clonotype was counted at least ten times. The chain is built from TRBV28 and TRBJ2-5; weak D call: TRBD2 (6 bases). Per the germline V gene, CDR1 is MDHEN and CDR2 is SYDVKM. The CDR3 is 14 amino acids. Deletions cut 6 bases from V and 4 bases from J, with 15 bases between. The chain's CDR3 is CASSPPQGGETQYF. CDR3 sequence (DNA): TGTGCCAGCAGCCCCCCCCAGGGAGGAGAGACCCAGTACTTC.

This clonotype came up a few times. The J gene is TRBJ2-2, the V gene TRBV2; possibly TRBD2 for D (5 bases). The CDR3 length is 15 residues. Trimming shortened V by 2 bases and J by 5 bases, and 12 bases separated the two germline ends. Germline V lookup: CDR1 SNHLY, CDR2 FYNNEI. The DNA for the CDR3 is TGTGCCAGCAGTGAACTGACGGGAAGTACCGGGGAGCTGTTTTTT. Encoded protein: CASSELTGSTGELFF.

This clonotype was seen ten or more times. The chain is built from TRBV6-2 or TRBV6-3 and TRBJ2-1; 9 bases agree with TRBD2. V was clipped by 2 bases and J by 1 base; unmatched bases: 0. The CDR3 is 15 residues long. Germline V gives CDR1 MNHEY, CDR2 SVGEGT. The DNA for the CDR3 is TGTGCCAGCAGTTACCTAGCGGGGTCCTACAATGAGCAGTTCTTC. It specifies CASSYLAGSYNEQFF.

This clonotype was seen a few times. The V and J genes are TRBV7-2 and TRBJ2-5; no clear D. Germline CDR1 and CDR2: SGHTA and FQGNSA. V was shortened by 4 bases and J by 4 bases, with 7 bases between the two germline ends. The CDR3 has 12 amino acids. CDR3 residues: CASSSTRETQYF. The CDR3 nucleotides are TGTGCCAGCAGCTCCACTCGAGAGACCCAGTACTTC.

This clonotype was counted ten times or more. The V call is TRBV29-1, the J call TRBJ2-5; possible D gene TRBD2, 6 bases. The length of the CDR3 is 14 residues. In germline, CDR1 is SQVTM, CDR2 ANQGSEA. Trimming stripped 1 base from V and 5 bases from J, with 14 bases between. The CDR3 DNA reads TGCAGCGTTGAAGGAAAGGGACTGGGGGAGACCCAGTACTTC. Amino acid sequence: CSVEGKGLGETQYF.

The rearrangement uses TRBV20-1 and TRBJ1-1; weak D call: TRBD1 (5 bases). Trimming pared 3 bases from V and 4 bases from J, leaving 12 bases between. CDR3 length equals 13 residues. Germline V gene sequence: CDR1 DFQATT, CDR2 SNEGSKA (reference sequence). CDR3 residues: CSASVGTATEAFF. The DNA for the CDR3 is TGCAGTGCTAGTGTCGGGACGGCCACTGAAGCTTTCTTT.

The table lists this clonotype with a few counts. The chain carries TRBV6-2 or TRBV6-3 and TRBJ1-2; 8 bases align to TRBD1. The length of the CDR3 is 14 residues. After removal of 2 bases from V and 4 bases from J, the junction contained 3 bases not matched to a gene. Germline V CDR1 and CDR2: MNHEY, SVGEGT. The CDR3 DNA follows: TGTGCCAGCAGTTACCCAGGACAGGGCTATGGCTACACCTTC. Translating it yields CASSYPGQGYGYTF.

This clonotype was detected only a few times. The chain combines TRBV6-1 with TRBJ2-7; D call uncertain. The V gene's germline CDR1 is MNHNS and CDR2 SASEGT. The germline V and J ends were trimmed by 1 base and 0 bases, with 7 bases remaining between them. CDR3 size: 14 residues. In DNA, the CDR3 is TGTGCCAGCAGTGAAGGGGGAAGCTCCTACGAGCAGTACTTC. As protein: CASSEGGSSYEQYF.

This clonotype was seen ten or more times. This chain links TRBV5-6 with TRBJ2-1; weak D call: TRBD1 (5 bases). The V gene lost 4 bases and the J gene lost 8 bases, with 16 bases spanning the gap. The CDR3 is 14 residues long. CDR1 is SGHDT and CDR2 is YYEEEE in the germline V gene. The CDR3 region is CASSLGTGADEQFF. The CDR3, as DNA: TGTGCCAGCAGCCTTGGTACTGGGGCCGATGAGCAGTTCTTC.

This clonotype was recorded only once. CDR3 sequence reads: CSVIYRGPRANTEAFF. The CDR3 DNA is TGCAGCGTTATATACAGGGGGCCTCGAGCGAACACTGAAGCTTTCTTT. The J gene is TRBJ1-1, the V gene TRBV29-1; 9 bases fit TRBD1. V lost 5 bases and J lost 1; bases outside the gene matches: 11. This CDR3 is 16 amino acids long. Germline CDR1 reads SQVTM; CDR2 reads ANQGSEA.

This clonotype was counted at least ten times. This chain uses TRBV7-2 with TRBJ2-5, with TRBD2 identical over 9 bases. The CDR3 spans 14 residues. CDR1 is SGHTA and CDR2 is FQGNSA in the germline V gene. Losses at the gene ends were 2 bases for V and 5 bases for J; bases not matched to a gene: 3. The CDR3 DNA reads TGTGCCAGCAGCTTAAACGCGGGAGGGGAGACCCAGTACTTC. Encoded protein: CASSLNAGGETQYF.

This clonotype was found a few times. The chain links TRBV5-1 to TRBJ2-2, with D possibly being TRBD1 or TRBD2 (5 bases each). Per the germline V gene, CDR1 is SGHRS and CDR2 is YFSETQ. The CDR3 totals 14 residues. Trimming removed 4 bases at V and 6 bases at J, with 13 bases between. The CDR3 region has the DNA TGCGCCAGCAGCCGGGGACCCTCGTCCGGGGAGCTGTTTTTT. Its protein product is CASSRGPSSGELFF.

This clonotype was counted only a few times. The rearrangement joins TRBV4-2 to TRBJ1-6; D gene ambiguous. Germline V gives CDR1 LGHNA, CDR2 YNFKEQ. Trimming took off 1 base at V and 7 bases at J, with 14 bases between the two ends. This CDR3 region has 16 residues. CDR3 loop: CASSQVSGSQNSPLHF. CDR3 bases: TGTGCCAGCAGCCAAGTCTCGGGCTCCCAGAATTCACCCCTCCACTTT.

This clonotype was seen at least ten times. The chain uses TRBV13 and TRBJ2-2, with D unresolved. The CDR3 spans 13 residues. Trimming pared 6 bases from V and 6 bases from J, leaving 11 bases between. Germline V lookup: CDR1 PRHDT, CDR2 FYEKMQ (reference sequence). CDR3 sequence reads: CASRAGVAGELFF. CDR3 in DNA: TGTGCCAGCAGGGCTGGGGTAGCCGGGGAGCTGTTTTTT.

The V call is TRBV5-1, the J call TRBJ1-5; D is possibly TRBD1 (5 bases). V was trimmed by 4 bases and J by 6 bases, leaving 11 bases between them. The CDR3 length is 13 residues. Germline values: CDR1 SGHRS, CDR2 YFSETQ. The CDR3 sequence: CASSKTVGQPQHF. CDR3 bases: TGCGCCAGCAGCAAGACAGTCGGTCAGCCCCAGCATTTT. Full variable domain (remainder filled in from reference TRBV5-1 and TRBJ1-5): KAGVTQTPRYLIKTRGQQVTLSCSPISGHRSVSWYQQTPGQGLQFLFEYFSETQRNKGNFPGRFSGRQFSNSRSEMNVSTLELGDSALYLCASSKTVGQPQHFGDGTRLSIL.